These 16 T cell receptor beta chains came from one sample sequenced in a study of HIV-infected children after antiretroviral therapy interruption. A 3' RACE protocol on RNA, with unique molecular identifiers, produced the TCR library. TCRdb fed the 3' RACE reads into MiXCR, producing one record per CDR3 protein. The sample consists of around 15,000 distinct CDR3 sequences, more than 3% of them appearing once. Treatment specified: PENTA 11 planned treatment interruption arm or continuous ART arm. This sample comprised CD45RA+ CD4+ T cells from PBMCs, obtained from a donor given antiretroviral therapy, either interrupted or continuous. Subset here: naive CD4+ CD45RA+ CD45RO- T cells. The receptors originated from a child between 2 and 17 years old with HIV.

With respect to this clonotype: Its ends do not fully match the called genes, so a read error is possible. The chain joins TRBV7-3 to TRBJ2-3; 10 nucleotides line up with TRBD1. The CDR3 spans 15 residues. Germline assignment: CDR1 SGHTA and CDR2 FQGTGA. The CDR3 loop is CARSSGTGGTDTQYF. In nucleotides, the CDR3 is TGTGCCCGCAGCTCTGGGACAGGGGGCACAGATACGCAGTATTTT. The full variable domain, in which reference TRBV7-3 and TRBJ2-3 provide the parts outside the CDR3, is GAGVSQTPSNKVTEKGKYVELRCDPISGHTALYWYRQSLGQGPEFLIYFQGTGAADDSGLPNDRFFAVRPEGSVSTLKIQRTERGDSAVYLCARSSGTGGTDTQYFGPGTRLTVL.

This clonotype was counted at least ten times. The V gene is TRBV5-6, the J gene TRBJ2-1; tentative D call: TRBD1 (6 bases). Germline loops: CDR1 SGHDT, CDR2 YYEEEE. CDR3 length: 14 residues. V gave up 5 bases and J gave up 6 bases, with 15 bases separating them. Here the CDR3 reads CASSFITGSNEQFF. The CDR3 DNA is TGTGCCAGCAGTTTTATCACAGGGTCCAATGAGCAGTTCTTC.

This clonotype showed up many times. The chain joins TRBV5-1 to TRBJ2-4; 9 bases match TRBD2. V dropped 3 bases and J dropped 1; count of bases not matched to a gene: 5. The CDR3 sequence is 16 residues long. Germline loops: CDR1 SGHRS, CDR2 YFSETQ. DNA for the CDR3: TGCGCCAGCAGCTGGCGCGGGGGGGAGGCCAAAAACATTCAGTACTTC. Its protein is CASSWRGGEAKNIQYF.

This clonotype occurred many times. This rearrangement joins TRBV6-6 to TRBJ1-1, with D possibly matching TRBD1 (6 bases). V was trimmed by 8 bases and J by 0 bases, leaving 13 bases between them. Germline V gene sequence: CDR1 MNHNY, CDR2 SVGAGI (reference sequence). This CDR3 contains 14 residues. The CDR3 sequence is CASADRAMNTEAFF. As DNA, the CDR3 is TGTGCCAGCGCGGACAGAGCGATGAACACTGAAGCTTTCTTT.

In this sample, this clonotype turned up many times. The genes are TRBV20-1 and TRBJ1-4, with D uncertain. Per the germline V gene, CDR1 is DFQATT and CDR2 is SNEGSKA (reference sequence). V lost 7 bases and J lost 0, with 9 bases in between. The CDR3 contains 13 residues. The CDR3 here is CSGASSTNEKLFF. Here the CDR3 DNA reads TGCAGTGGTGCTTCGTCAACTAATGAAAAACTGTTTTTT.

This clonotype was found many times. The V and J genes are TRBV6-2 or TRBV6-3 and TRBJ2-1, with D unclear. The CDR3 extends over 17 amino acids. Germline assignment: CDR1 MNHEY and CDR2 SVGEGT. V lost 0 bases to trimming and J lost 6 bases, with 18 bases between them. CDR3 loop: CASSYSNRAPNVNEQFF. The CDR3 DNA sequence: TGTGCCAGCAGTTACTCGAATAGGGCTCCAAATGTCAATGAGCAGTTCTTC.

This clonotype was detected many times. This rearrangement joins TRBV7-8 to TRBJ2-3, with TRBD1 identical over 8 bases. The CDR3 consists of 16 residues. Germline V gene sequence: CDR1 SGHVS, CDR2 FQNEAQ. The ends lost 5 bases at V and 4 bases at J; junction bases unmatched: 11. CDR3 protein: CASSPPGQADSDTQYF. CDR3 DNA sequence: TGTGCCAGCAGCCCCCCGGGACAGGCTGATTCAGATACGCAGTATTTT.

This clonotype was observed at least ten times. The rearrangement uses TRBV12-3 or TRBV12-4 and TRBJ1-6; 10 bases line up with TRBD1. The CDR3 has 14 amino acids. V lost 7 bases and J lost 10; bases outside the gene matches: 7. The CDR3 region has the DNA TGTGCCAGCACCCTGACAGGGGGCGGATCACCCCTCCACTTT. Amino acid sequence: CASTLTGGGSPLHF.

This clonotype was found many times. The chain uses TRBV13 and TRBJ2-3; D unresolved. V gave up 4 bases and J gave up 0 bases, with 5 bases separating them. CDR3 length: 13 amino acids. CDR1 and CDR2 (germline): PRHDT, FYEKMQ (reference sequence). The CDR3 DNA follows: TGTGCCAGCAGCTGGGCTAGCACAGATACGCAGTATTTT. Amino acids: CASSWASTDTQYF.

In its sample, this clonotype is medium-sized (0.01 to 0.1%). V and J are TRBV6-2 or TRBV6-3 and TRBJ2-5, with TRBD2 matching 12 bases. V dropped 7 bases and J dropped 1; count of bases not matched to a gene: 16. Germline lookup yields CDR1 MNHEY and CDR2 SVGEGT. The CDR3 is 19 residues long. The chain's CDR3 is CASTTDLAGGYWSQETQYF. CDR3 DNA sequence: TGTGCCAGCACCACGGATCTAGCGGGAGGGTATTGGAGCCAAGAGACCCAGTACTTC.

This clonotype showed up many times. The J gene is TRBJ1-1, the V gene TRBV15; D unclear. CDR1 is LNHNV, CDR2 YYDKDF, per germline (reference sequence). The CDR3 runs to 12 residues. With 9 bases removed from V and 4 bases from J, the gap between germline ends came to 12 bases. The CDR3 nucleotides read TGTGCCACTGGGGTTTGGGGCACTGAAGCTTTCTTT. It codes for CATGVWGTEAFF.

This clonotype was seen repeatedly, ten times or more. The CDR3 loop reads CASSPGQVETQYF. The CDR3 region has the DNA TGTGCCAGCTCACCAGGTCAGGTGGAGACCCAGTACTTC. The chain combines TRBV18 with TRBJ2-5; unclear D gene. Trimming removed 2 bases at V and 5 bases at J, with 9 bases between. The CDR3 contains 13 residues. CDR1 and CDR2 (germline): KGHSH, LQKENI.

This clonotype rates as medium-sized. CDR3 region: CASSSSGPEGGYTF. In DNA form, the CDR3 reads TGTGCCAGCAGTTCCTCAGGGCCTGAGGGCGGCTACACCTTC. The chain carries TRBV28 and TRBJ1-2, with a tentative D call TRBD1 (5 bases). V lost 4 bases, J lost 8 bases, and 17 bases lay in between. Germline CDR1 reads MDHEN; CDR2 reads SYDVKM. The CDR3 covers 14 residues.

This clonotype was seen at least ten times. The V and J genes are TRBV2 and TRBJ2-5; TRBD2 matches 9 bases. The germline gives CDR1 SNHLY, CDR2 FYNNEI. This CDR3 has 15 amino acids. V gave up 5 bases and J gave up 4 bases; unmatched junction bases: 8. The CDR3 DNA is TGTGCCAGCAGTTACACGGGACTAGCTGGAGAGACCCAGTACTTC. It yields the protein CASSYTGLAGETQYF.

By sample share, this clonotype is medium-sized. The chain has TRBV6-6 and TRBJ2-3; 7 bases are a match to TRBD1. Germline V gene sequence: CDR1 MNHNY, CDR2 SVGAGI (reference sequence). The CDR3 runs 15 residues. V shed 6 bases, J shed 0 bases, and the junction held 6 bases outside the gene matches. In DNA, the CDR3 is TGTGCCAGCAGAACTACGGGACAGAGCACAGATACGCAGTATTTT. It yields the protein CASRTTGQSTDTQYF.

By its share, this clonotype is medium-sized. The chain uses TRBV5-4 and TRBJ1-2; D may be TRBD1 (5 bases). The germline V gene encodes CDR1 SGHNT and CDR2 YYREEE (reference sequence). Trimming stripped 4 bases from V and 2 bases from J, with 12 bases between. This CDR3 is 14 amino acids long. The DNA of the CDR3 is TGTGCCAGCAGCCCAAGCAGGGAAAACTATGGCTACACCTTC. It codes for CASSPSRENYGYTF.